The subject of this entry is one T cell receptor (beta chain). The data are from a study of control samples from healthy donors and cancer patients. Sequencing was performed with immunoSEQ multiplex PCR; in TCRdb, only in-frame clones are kept and a portion is missing. This sample carries tens of thousands of clones, 92% of them seen once, and the ten largest clones take around 1.7%. Specimen: PBMCs. The receptor was derived from a man aged 40-55 years with colorectal cancer.

DNA of the CDR3: TGTGCCAGTAAGGACGGGGCCCTAGAAATAAACACTGAAGCTTTCTTT. Translating gives CASKDGALEINTEAFF. V and J are TRBV19 and TRBJ1-1, with a possible D match to TRBD1 (5 bases). This CDR3 is built from 16 residues. From germline, CDR1 is LNHDA and CDR2 SQIVND (reference sequence). Trimming took 7 bases from V and 2 from J, leaving 20 bases between them.